This TCR beta chain was sequenced for a study of regulatory T cells in long-lasting Graves disease. Libraries of TCR beta came from iRepertoire HTBI primers plus Arm-PCR of CDR3 regions. TCRdb passed the multiplex PCR reads through MiXCR, listing each CDR3 protein once. The table includes 350,000 to 500,000 distinct CDR3 sequences, about 16% detected once. In this sample, this clonotype turned up many times. V was clipped by 4 bases and J by 0 bases, with 13 bases between them. The CDR3 loop spans 15 amino acids. CDR1 is SGHRS, CDR2 YFSETQ, per germline. Described time point: newly diagnosed GD, antithyroid drugs for less than 3 months. Preparation of the TCR library used RNA extracted from PBMCs. Separately, the same data were catalogued under a study of T cells in Graves' hyperthyroidism and ophthalmopathy.

The TCR originated in a woman aged 25-40 years with Graves disease. This chain joins TRBV5-1 and TRBJ1-1; D uncertain. This material consisted of peripheral blood mononuclear cells (PBMCs), taken at new diagnosis, from a patient treated with antithyroid drugs. The CDR3 loop is CASSPTTVMNTEAFF. For the CDR3, the DNA is TGCGCCAGCAGCCCAACAACAGTTATGAACACTGAAGCTTTCTTT.